This entry is about one TCR beta chain. The target antigen is unknown. The repertoire was sequenced with immunoSEQ multiplex PCR; TCRdb's copy has only in-frame clones and lacks some. The data hold about 170,000 clones, with around nine tenths observed a single time. Germline V gives CDR1 LNHDA, CDR2 SQIVND (reference sequence). The V gene lost 2 bases and the J gene lost 2 bases, with 12 bases spanning the gap. This CDR3 is 15 amino acids long. These data belong to a study of T cell responses to AZD1222 COVID-19 vaccine. Findings and caveats of the study: Targets within unmutated variant regions were reportedly found for nearly half of spike-specific TCRs. Baseline seropositivity occurred in only a handful of AZD1222 recipients.

This material consisted of peripheral blood, taken 28 days after the second AZD1222 dose. The chain combines TRBV19 with TRBJ1-2, with no clear D. The source of this sequence is an adult who received the AZD1222 COVID-19 vaccine. CDR3 nucleotides: TGTGCCAGTAGTATACCAAGGACTCCAAACTATGGCTACACCTTC. Translation: CASSIPRTPNYGYTF.